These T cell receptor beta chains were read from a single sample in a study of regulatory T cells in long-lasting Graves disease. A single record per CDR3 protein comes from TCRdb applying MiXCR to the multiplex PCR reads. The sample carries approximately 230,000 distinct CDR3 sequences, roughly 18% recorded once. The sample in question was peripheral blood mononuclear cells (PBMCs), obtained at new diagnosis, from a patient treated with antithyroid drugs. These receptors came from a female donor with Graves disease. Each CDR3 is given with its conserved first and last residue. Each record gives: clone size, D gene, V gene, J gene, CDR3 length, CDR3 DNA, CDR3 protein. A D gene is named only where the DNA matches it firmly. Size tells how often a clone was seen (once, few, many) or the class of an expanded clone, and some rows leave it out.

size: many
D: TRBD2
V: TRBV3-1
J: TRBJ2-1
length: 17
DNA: TGTGCCAGCAGCCCGACAAGAGGGACTAGCGGGAGTGATGAGCAGTTCTTC
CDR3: CASSPTRGTSGSDEQFF

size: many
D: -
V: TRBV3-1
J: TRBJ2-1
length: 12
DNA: TGTGCCAGCTCCCGAAACACCCTCGGGCAGTTCTTC
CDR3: CASSRNTLGQFF

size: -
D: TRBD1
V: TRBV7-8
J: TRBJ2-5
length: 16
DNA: TGTGCCAGCACGAGAGGCGCAGGGGGCGCGGGGGAGACCCAGTACTTC
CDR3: CASTRGAGGAGETQYF

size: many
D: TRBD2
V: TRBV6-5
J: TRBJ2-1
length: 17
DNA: TGTGCCAGCAGTTCCGATAGCGGGAGGGGAAGCTACAATGAGCAGTTCTTC
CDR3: CASSSDSGRGSYNEQFF

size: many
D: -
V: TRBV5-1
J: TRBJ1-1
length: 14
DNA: TGCGCCAGCTCCAGATGGGATAAGGGCACTGAAGCTTTCTTT
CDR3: CASSRWDKGTEAFF

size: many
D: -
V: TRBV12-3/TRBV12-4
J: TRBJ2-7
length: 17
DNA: TGTGCCAGCAGTCCCCCTACAGGGAAGGATTCATCCTACGAGCAGTACTTC
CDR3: CASSPPTGKDSSYEQYF

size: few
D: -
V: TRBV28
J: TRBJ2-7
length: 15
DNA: TGTGCCAGCAGTTTTGGCGAGAGGAGGAGCGACGAGCAGTACTTC
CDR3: CASSFGERRSDEQYF

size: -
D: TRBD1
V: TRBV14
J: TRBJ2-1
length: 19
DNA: TGTGCCAGCAGCCGAACTTGGGAACAGGACAGGCGCTCCTACAATGAGCAGTTCTTC
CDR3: CASSRTWEQDRRSYNEQFF

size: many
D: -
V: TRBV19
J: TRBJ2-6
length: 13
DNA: TGTGCCACCACACAGTCCGGGGCCAACGTCCTGACTTTC
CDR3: CATTQSGANVLTF

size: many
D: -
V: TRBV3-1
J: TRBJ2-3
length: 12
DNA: TGTGCCAGCAGCCAACTGACAGATACGCAGTATTTT
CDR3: CASSQLTDTQYF

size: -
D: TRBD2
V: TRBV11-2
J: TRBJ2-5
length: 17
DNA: TGTGCCAGCAGCCTCCGACTAGCGGGAGGGTTCGGAGAGACCCAGTACTTC
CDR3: CASSLRLAGGFGETQYF

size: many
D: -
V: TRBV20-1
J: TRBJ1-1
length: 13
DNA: TGCAGTGCTAGCGACGGGAGGGCCACTGAAGCTTTCTTT
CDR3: CSASDGRATEAFF

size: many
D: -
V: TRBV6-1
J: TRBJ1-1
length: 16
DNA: TGTGCCAGCAAAATTTCCCCGCCGACGGTGAACACTGAAGCTTTCTTT
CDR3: CASKISPPTVNTEAFF

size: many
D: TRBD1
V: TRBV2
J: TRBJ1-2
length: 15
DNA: TGTGCCAGCAGCATATCCGGGACAGGGGTTGGTGGCTACACCTTC
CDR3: CASSISGTGVGGYTF

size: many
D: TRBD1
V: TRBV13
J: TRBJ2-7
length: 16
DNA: TGTGCCAGCAGCTTAGGCGTAAGCAGGGGGCCCTACGAGCAGTACTTC
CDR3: CASSLGVSRGPYEQYF

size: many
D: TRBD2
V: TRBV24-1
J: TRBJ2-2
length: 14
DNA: TGTGCCACCAGTGCTAGCGGAGGCACCGGGGAGCTGTTTTTT
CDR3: CATSASGGTGELFF

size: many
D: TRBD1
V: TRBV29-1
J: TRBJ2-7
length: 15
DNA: TGCAGCGTTGAAGGAGGGGACAGGGGCGCCTACGAGCAGTACTTC
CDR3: CSVEGGDRGAYEQYF

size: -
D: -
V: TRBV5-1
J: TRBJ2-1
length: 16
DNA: TGCGCCAGCAGAAAGGACCCGGGACGTCGGGACAATGAGCAGTTCTTC
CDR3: CASRKDPGRRDNEQFF

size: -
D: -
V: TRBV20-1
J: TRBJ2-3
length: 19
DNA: TGCAGTGCTAGAGATCCGGGGCCCAAACAGCGGTTCGGTTTATATACGCAGTATTTT
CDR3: CSARDPGPKQRFGLYTQYF

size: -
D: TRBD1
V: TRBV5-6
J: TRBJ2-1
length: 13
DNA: TGTGCCAGCAGGAGGGGACAGGGCAATGAGCAGTTCTTC
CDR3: CASRRGQGNEQFF

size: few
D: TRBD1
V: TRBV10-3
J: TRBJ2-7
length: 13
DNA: TGTGCCACACATCGACAGGGGGCGGGTGAGCAGTACTTC
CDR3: CATHRQGAGEQYF

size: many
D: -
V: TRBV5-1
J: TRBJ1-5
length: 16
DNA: TGCGCCAGCAGCTTGGTTCCAGGGGCCAGCAATCAGCCCCAGCATTTT
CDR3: CASSLVPGASNQPQHF

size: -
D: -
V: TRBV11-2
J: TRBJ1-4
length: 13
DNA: TGTGCCAGCAGCTTGAGCGGCCATGAAAAACTGTTTTTT
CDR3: CASSLSGHEKLFF

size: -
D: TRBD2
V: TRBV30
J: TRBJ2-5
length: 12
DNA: TGTGCCTGGACCCCGGGAGGAGAGACCCAGTACTTC
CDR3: CAWTPGGETQYF

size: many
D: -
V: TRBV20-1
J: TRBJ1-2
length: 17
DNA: TGCAGTGCTACCCAAACGCCGGGGATCACGTCTAACTATGGCTACACCTTC
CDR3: CSATQTPGITSNYGYTF

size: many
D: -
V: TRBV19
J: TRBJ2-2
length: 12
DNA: TGTGCCAGTAGTCTCCGGTTCGGGGAGCTGTTTTTT
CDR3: CASSLRFGELFF

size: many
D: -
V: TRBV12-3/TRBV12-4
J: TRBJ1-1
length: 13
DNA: TGTGCCAGCAGTTTAGGGACAGAGTATGAAGCTTTCTTT
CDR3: CASSLGTEYEAFF

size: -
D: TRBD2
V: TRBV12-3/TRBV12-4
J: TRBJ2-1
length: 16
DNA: TGTGCCAGCGGAATAGCGGGATCCCCCAGGTACAATGAGCAGTTCTTC
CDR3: CASGIAGSPRYNEQFF